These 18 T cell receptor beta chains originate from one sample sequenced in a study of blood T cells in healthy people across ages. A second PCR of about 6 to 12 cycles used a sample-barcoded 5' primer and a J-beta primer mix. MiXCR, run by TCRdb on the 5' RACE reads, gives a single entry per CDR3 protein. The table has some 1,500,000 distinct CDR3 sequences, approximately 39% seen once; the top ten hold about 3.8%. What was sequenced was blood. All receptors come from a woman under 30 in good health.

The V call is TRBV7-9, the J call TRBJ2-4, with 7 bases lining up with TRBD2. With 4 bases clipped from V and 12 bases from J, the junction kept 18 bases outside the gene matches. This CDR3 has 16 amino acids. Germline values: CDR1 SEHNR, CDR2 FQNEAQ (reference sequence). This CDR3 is CASSSTLGGDEGTQYF. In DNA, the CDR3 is TGTGCCAGCAGCTCCACCCTGGGGGGGGATGAAGGAACTCAGTACTTC.

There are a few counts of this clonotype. This CDR3 is CASSLLAAQRGNQPQHF. DNA of the CDR3: TGTGCCAGCAGCTTGCTAGCGGCGCAACGGGGCAATCAGCCCCAGCATTTT. The rearrangement uses TRBV5-6 and TRBJ1-5; D is uncertain. V was clipped by 1 base and J by 2 bases, with 16 bases between them. Germline loops: CDR1 SGHDT, CDR2 YYEEEE. This CDR3 contains 17 residues.

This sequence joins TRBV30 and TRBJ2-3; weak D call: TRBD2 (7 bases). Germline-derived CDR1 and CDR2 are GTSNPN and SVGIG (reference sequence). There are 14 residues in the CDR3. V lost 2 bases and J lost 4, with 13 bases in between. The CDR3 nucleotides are TGTGCCTGGAGTCGGGGGGCAGGGGCAGATACGCAGTATTTT. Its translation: CAWSRGAGADTQYF.

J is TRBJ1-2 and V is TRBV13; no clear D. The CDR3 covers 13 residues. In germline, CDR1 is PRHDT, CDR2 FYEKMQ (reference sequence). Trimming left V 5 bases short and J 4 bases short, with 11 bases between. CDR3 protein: CASSPSAAYGYTF. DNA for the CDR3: TGTGCCAGCAGCCCGTCCGCGGCCTATGGCTACACCTTC.

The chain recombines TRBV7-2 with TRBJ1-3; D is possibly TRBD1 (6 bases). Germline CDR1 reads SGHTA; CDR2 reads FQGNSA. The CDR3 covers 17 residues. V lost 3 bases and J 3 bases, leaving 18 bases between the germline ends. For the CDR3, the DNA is TGTGCCAGCAGCTTGAATTCTCCAGGGGTTGGTGGAAACACCATATATTTT. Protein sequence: CASSLNSPGVGGNTIYF.

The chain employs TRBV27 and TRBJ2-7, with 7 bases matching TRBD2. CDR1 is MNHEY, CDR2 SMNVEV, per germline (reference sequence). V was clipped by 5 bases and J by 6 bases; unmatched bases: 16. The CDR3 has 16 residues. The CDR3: CASSLVAGRVPPEQYF. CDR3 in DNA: TGTGCCAGCAGTCTTGTAGCGGGTCGGGTGCCCCCCGAGCAGTACTTC.

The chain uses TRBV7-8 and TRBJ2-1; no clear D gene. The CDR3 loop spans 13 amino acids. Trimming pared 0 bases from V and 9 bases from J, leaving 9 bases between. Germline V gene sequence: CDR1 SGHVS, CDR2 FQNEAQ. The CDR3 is CASSLAGWSEQFF. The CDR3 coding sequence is TGTGCCAGCAGCTTAGCTGGGTGGAGTGAGCAGTTCTTC. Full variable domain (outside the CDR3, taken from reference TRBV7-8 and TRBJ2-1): GAGVSQSPRYKVAKRGQDVALRCDPISGHVSLFWYQQALGQGPEFLTYFQNEAQLDKSGLPSDRFFAERPEGSVSTLKIQRTQQEDSAVYLCASSLAGWSEQFFGPGTRLTVL.

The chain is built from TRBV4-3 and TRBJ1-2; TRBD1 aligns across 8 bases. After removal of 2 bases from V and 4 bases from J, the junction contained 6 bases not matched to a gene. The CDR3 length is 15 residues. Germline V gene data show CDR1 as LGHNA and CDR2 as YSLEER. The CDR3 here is CASSQLGQEIYGYTF. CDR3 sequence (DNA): TGCGCCAGCAGCCAATTGGGACAGGAGATCTATGGCTACACCTTC.

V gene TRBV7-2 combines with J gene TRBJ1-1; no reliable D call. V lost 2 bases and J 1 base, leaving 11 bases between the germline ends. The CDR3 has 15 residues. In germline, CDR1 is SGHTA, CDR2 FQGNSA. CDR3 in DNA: TGTGCCAGCAGCTTAAGGTCGGTGAAGAACACTGAAGCTTTCTTT. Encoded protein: CASSLRSVKNTEAFF.

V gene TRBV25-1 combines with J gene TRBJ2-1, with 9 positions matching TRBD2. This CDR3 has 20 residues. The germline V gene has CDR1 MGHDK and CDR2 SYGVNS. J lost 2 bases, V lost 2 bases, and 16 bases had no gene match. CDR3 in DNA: TGTGCCAGCAGTGAACCGTGGCGGGAGGGCCTGGCAACCCCCTACAATGAGCAGTTCTTC. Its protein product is CASSEPWREGLATPYNEQFF.

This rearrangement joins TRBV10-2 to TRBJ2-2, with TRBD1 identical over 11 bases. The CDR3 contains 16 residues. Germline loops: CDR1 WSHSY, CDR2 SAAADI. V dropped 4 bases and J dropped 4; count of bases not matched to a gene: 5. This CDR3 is CASSASGTGGTGELFF. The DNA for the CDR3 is TGCGCCAGCAGTGCGTCCGGGACAGGGGGCACCGGGGAGCTGTTTTTT.

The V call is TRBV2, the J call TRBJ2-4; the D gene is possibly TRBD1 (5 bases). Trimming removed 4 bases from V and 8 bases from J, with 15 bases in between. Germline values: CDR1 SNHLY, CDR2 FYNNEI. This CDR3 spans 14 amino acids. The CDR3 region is CASSGTGSVDIQYF. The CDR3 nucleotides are TGTGCCAGCAGTGGAACAGGAAGTGTGGACATTCAGTACTTC.

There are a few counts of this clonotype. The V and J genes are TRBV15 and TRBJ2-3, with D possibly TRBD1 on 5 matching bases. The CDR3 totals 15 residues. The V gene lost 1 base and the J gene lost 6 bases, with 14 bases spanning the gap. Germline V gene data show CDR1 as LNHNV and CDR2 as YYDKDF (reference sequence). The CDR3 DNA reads TGTGCCACCAGCAGAGTAATCTCCCCAGGGGATACGCAGTATTTT. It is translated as CATSRVISPGDTQYF.

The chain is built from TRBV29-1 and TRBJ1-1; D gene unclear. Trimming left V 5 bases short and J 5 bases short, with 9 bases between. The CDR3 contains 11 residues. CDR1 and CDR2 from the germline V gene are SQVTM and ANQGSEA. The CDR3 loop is CSVYLWTEAFF. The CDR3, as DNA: TGCAGCGTTTATCTTTGGACTGAAGCTTTCTTT.

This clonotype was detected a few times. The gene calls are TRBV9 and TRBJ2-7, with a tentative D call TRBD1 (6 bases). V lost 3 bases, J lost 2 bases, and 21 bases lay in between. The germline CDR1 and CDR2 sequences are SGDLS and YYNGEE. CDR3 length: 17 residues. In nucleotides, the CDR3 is TGTGCCAGCAGCGCCCGGGACACCCGGATGGGAACCTACGAGCAGTACTTC. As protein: CASSARDTRMGTYEQYF.

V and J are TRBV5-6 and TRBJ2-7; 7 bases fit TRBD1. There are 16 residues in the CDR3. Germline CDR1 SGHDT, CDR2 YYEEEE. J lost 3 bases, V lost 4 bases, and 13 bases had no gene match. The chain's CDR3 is CASSISGGQVVYEQYF. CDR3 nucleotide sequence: TGTGCCAGCAGCATCTCCGGAGGACAGGTAGTCTACGAGCAGTACTTC.

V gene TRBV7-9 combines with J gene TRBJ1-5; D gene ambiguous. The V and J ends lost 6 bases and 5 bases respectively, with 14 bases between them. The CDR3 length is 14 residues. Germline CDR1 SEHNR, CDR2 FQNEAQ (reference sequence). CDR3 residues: CASSPLGSDQPQHF. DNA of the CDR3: TGTGCCAGCAGTCCTCTAGGGAGCGATCAGCCCCAGCATTTT.

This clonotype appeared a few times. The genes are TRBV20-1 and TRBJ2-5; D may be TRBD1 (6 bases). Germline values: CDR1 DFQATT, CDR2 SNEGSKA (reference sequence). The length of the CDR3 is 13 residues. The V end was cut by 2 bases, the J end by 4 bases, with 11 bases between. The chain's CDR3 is CSARLDSTETQYF. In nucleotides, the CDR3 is TGCAGTGCTAGACTGGACAGCACAGAGACCCAGTACTTC.